This TCR beta chain was recovered during a study of neurological immune-mediated disorders. In the case of this clonotype: No antigen is known for it.

Study-level findings and limits: The greatest TCR clonal expansion occurred in HTLV-1-associated myelopathy and the least in multiple sclerosis, which fell below healthy controls.

One entry per CDR3 protein results from TCRdb running MiXCR on the 5' RACE reads. The table has roughly 29,000 distinct CDR3 sequences, around 21% seen once. This CDR3 has 13 amino acids. The ends were cut back, 5 bases at V and 4 bases at J, with 11 bases in the middle. Germline loops: CDR1 SEHNR, CDR2 FQNEAQ (reference sequence). The sequenced material came from CD4+ T cells from blood. The V gene is TRBV7-9, the J gene TRBJ1-1; D remains ambiguous. The sequence was obtained from a man aged 50-60 years with HTLV-1-associated myelopathy (HAM/TSP). CDR3 DNA sequence: TGTGCCAGCAGCCTCTCCAAGGGCACTGAAGCTTTCTTT. It encodes CASSLSKGTEAFF.